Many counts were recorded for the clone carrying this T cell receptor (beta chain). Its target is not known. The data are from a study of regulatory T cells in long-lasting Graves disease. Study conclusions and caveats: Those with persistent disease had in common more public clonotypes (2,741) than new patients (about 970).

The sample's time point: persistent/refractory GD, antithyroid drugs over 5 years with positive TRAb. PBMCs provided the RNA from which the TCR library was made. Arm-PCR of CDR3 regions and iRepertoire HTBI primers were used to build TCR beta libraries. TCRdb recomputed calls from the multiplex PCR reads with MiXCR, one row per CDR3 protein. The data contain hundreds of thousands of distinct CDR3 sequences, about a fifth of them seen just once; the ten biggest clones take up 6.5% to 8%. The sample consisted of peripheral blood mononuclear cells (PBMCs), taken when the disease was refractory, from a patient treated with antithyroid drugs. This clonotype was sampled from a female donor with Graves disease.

The chain's CDR3 is CASSGTLQETQYF. CDR3 bases: TGTGCCAGCTCCGGGACTCTACAAGAGACCCAGTACTTC. The chain recombines TRBV2 with TRBJ2-5; tentative D call: TRBD2 (6 bases). The CDR3 has 13 amino acids. The ends were cut back, 8 bases at V and 2 bases at J, with 12 bases in the middle. Germline values: CDR1 SNHLY, CDR2 FYNNEI.